Listed below are T cell receptor beta chains from one sample, sequenced in a study of blood T cell repertoires in COVID-19. Libraries were prepared by immunoSEQ multiplex PCR; TCRdb keeps only in-frame clonotypes and omits some of them. The sample consists of approximately 62,000 clones, around four fifths of them appearing once. The sequencing input was peripheral blood. Every receptor here comes from a woman aged 50 to 65 with active or convalescent COVID-19. The conserved cysteine and the conserved F or W are not part of the CDR3 here. Each record gives: CDR3 length, J gene, V gene, CDR3 protein.

12,TRBJ2-5,TRBV29-1,SVEVTGRGETQY
12,TRBJ2-2,TRBV5-1,ASSQDRQAGELF
14,TRBJ2-2,TRBV7-2,ASSLRGLAGLGELF
13,TRBJ2-5,TRBV7-2,ASSFDRGRGETQY
21,TRBJ2-6,TRBV21-1,ASSKVGRWWTGEPYSGANVLT
10,TRBJ2-5,TRBV2,ASWEEGETQY
15,TRBJ1-1,TRBV28,ASSLYPAGGMNTEAF
13,TRBJ2-1,TRBV5-1,ASSLARAGNNEQF
13,TRBJ1-3,TRBV29-1,SVAPTRDSGNTIY
12,TRBJ1-5,TRBV2,ASSEARRLQPQH
12,TRBJ2-7,TRBV5-4,ASSFGQGRNEQY
12,TRBJ1-2,TRBV10-3,AISESDGGYGYT
15,TRBJ2-1,TRBV10-3,AISESRASGDYNEQF
12,TRBJ2-5,TRBV4-3,ASSLEAGGETQY
12,TRBJ2-5,TRBV7-2,ASSSGRGEETQY
13,TRBJ1-2,TRBV18,ASSTGTGTNYGYT
13,TRBJ2-1,TRBV5-4,ATTGLAGLYNEQF
11,TRBJ2-1,TRBV6-2/TRBV6-3,ASSYSRDNEQF
12,TRBJ2-1,TRBV7-2,ASSPRSSYNEQF
12,TRBJ2-7,TRBV6-5,ASSYAAFYYEQY
14,TRBJ2-6,TRBV5-6,ASSLIDSSGANVLT
13,TRBJ2-3,TRBV7-9,ASSLRAGGEDTQY
13,TRBJ2-1,TRBV7-2,ASSDGTFSYNEQF
14,TRBJ2-3,TRBV30,AWGLAGHRRADTQY
13,TRBJ2-5,TRBV29-1,SVEGMGLAWKTQY
11,TRBJ2-7,TRBV5-1,ASTPRQGYEQY
13,TRBJ1-1,TRBV7-9,ASSIPGDRETEAF
10,TRBJ2-7,TRBV6-6,ASRQGAYEQY
10,TRBJ1-1,TRBV5-6,ASSLAGLPGG
13,TRBJ2-5,TRBV2,ASSEPGGVQETQY
9,TRBJ1-1,TRBV20-1,SATGGSRAF
11,TRBJ1-1,TRBV6-1,ASSEDKGAEAF
12,TRBJ1-5,TRBV15,ATSRGQWNQPQH
12,TRBJ2-2,TRBV24-1,ASAGAGGTGELF
9,TRBJ2-1,TRBV7-9,ASSPRNEQF
11,TRBJ1-1,TRBV19,ASSTTVNTEAF
14,TRBJ1-1,TRBV5-1,ASSFFPGQGNTEAF
14,TRBJ2-7,TRBV27,ASSFQAGGPSYEQY
13,TRBJ1-2,TRBV19,ASSLGQVETVGYT
13,TRBJ1-1,TRBV3-1/TRBV3-2,ASSQQRDRAGEAF
11,TRBJ1-1,TRBV18,ASRQGGNTEAF
17,TRBJ1-5,TRBV19,ASSSLKGGGTGYNQPQH
11,TRBJ1-1,TRBV30,AWSLRWNTEAF
13,TRBJ2-7,TRBV2,ASSVGMERGTEQY